This T cell receptor beta chain appears in the sequencing data of a study of blood T cell repertoires in COVID-19 (dated by TCRdb to about 2020). Regarding the complete study: Collaborator samples came from the United States, Italy and Spain and covered acute and convalescent phases of COVID-19. The material from the prospective study consisted of cDNA or gDNA derived from T cells, B-cell-depleted T cells, or PBMCs. The dataset comprised deeply sampled blood TCRbeta repertoires from subjects exposed to, actively infected with, or recovered from COVID-19. The repertoires were released in a freely available public database meant as a resource for research on the immune response to SARS-CoV-2. Samples came from the ongoing ImmuneRACE study (first 160 participants) plus 1,254 subjects from 6 global collaborators. Sample metadata almost always included a de-identified subject ID, COVID-19 status, age in years and sex. Where available, HLA class I and class II types were taken from metadata supplied by the sample provider and were not determined by assay-based typing. What the authors observed across the whole study: The amount of clinical and demographic metadata varied by source and participant and was provided uncurated.

Whole blood was collected in K2EDTA tubes by collaborating institutions according to the institutions' own protocols. For TCRbeta analysis, collaborators shipped samples in one of three forms: frozen whole blood, isolated PBMCs, or DNA extracted from either of those sample types. The junction shows trimming of 8 bases on V and 4 bases on J, plus 5 bases between the germline ends. Its CDR3 holds 10 amino acids, cysteine through phenylalanine. The only DNA kept is the CDR3, 30 bases in frame from the first base. Via the germline V gene, CDR1 is SGHTA and CDR2 FQGNSA. On this clone: Its specific antigen is unknown. No base quality values were provided; no much bigger clone lies one nucleotide off.

TCRbeta CDR3 regions were amplified from genomic DNA using the immunoSEQ Assay, a bias-controlled multiplex PCR. As for the authors' bioinformatics: The number of nucleated cells in each sample was estimated by amplification of reference gene primers within the assay. To quantify the absolute abundance of each unique TCRbeta CDR3 rearrangement, sequence reads were collapsed and filtered. For each sample, productive Simpson clonality was calculated as the square root of Simpson's diversity index across productive rearrangements. Here the immuneACCESS table is served through TCRdb, limited to in-frame sequences with V and J called. Missing clones are a known gap in these copies; in checked studies unresolved V genes cover under half, and the rest lacks a known reason. D and trimming come from the DNA, and the V and J calls and clone size come from that table. Counted in this sample were around 95,000 clones; about 77% of them appeared once. The biggest ten clones account for approximately 30% of the sample.

This chain joins TRBV7-2 to TRBJ1-1; there is no confident call for the D gene. Sequenced input: peripheral blood. This TCR derives from a man aged 65 to 79 with active or convalescent COVID-19. The DNA sequence follows: TGTGCCAGCGGCACCACTGAAGCTTTCTTT. This translates into CASGTTEAFF.